Shown below are 14 T cell receptor beta chains from a single sample sequenced in a study of T cell responses to AZD1222 COVID-19 vaccine. The method was immunoSEQ multiplex PCR; TCRdb's version includes in-frame clones alone and lacks a portion of them. The data show 91,000 or so clones, with roughly 92% seen just once and roughly 3.1% held by the top ten. Sequenced here: peripheral blood, sampled 28 days after the second AZD1222 dose. The receptors stem from an adult who received the AZD1222 COVID-19 vaccine.

CDR3 sequence: CASSRGGLANEKLFF. The CDR3 DNA sequence: TGTGCCAGCAGCCGAGGGGGTTTGGCTAATGAAAAACTGTTTTTT. The chain couples TRBV14 to TRBJ1-4; tentative D call: TRBD1 (6 bases). The ends were cut back, 4 bases at V and 3 bases at J, with 12 bases in the middle. The CDR3 sequence is 15 residues long. Looked up from germline, CDR1 is SGHDN and CDR2 is FVKESK.

V gene TRBV7-8 combines with J gene TRBJ1-1, with D unresolved. Trimming left V 1 base short and J 5 bases short, with 17 bases between. CDR1 SGHVS and CDR2 FQNEAQ come from the germline V gene. This CDR3 contains 16 residues. CDR3 DNA sequence: TGTGCCAGCAGCTTAGTTGGCCCCGGATCTGTGACTGAAGCTTTCTTT. It yields the protein CASSLVGPGSVTEAFF.

This clone was seen just once. The chain has TRBV6-2 or TRBV6-3 and TRBJ2-3; D is unclear. CDR3 length: 14 residues. CDR1 is MNHEY and CDR2 is SVGEGT in the germline V gene. Trimming removed 6 bases from V and 2 bases from J, with 12 bases in between. The CDR3 here is CASSPPRYTDTQYF. The CDR3, as DNA: TGTGCCAGCAGCCCCCCGAGGTACACAGATACGCAGTATTTT.

The chain has TRBV28 and TRBJ2-1, with 11 bases lining up with TRBD2. Germline trimming cut 7 bases from V and 0 bases from J; bases unmatched to any gene: 14. CDR3 size: 19 residues. Germline V gene sequence: CDR1 MDHEN, CDR2 SYDVKM. The CDR3 reads CASNPLGLADTFSYNEQFF. The DNA of the CDR3 is TGTGCCAGCAACCCACTGGGACTAGCGGACACCTTCTCCTACAATGAGCAGTTCTTC.

This clone was seen once. The chain employs TRBV9 and TRBJ1-4; 10 nucleotides match TRBD1. V shed 0 bases, J shed 8 bases, and the junction held 4 bases outside the gene matches. Germline-derived CDR1 and CDR2 are SGDLS and YYNGEE. The CDR3 is made up of 15 amino acids. CDR3 coding DNA: TGTGCCAGCAGCGTAGCCGGGACAGGGGACGAAAAACTGTTTTTT. Translation gives CASSVAGTGDEKLFF.

The CDR3 nucleotides read TGTGCCAGTAGTCTCTGGGACACCGCGGATCAGCCCCAGCATTTT. Translating gives CASSLWDTADQPQHF. The gene calls are TRBV19 and TRBJ1-5; D might be TRBD1 (6 bases). Germline CDR1 and CDR2: LNHDA and SQIVND (reference sequence). V was clipped by 5 bases and J by 5 bases, with 16 bases between them. This CDR3 contains 15 residues. The entire variable domain, with the rest obtained from reference TRBV19 and TRBJ1-5, is as follows: DGGITQSPKYLFRKEGQNVTLSCEQNLNHDAMYWYRQDPGQGLRLIYYSQIVNDFQKGDIAEGYSVSREKKESFPLTVTSAQKNPTAFYLCASSLWDTADQPQHFGDGTRLSIL.

The genes are TRBV15 and TRBJ1-2; 7 nucleotides agree with TRBD1. This CDR3 is built from 14 residues. Germline assignment: CDR1 LNHNV and CDR2 YYDKDF (reference sequence). Losses at the gene ends were 0 bases for V and 5 bases for J; bases not matched to a gene: 3. The CDR3 here is CATSREGTVYGYTF. The CDR3 DNA follows: TGTGCCACCAGCAGAGAAGGGACAGTATATGGCTACACCTTC.

The chain couples TRBV4-1 to TRBJ1-5, with D possibly TRBD1 on 5 matching bases. Germline lookup yields CDR1 MGHRA and CDR2 YSYEKL. This CDR3 is 12 amino acids long. The V and J ends lost 2 bases and 10 bases respectively, with 9 bases between them. This CDR3 reads CASSQPQGPQHF. In DNA form, the CDR3 reads TGCGCCAGCAGCCAACCGCAGGGCCCCCAGCATTTT.

The chain uses TRBV18 and TRBJ2-5; 9 positions match TRBD1. The CDR3 is made up of 16 amino acids. The J segment lost 0 bases and the V segment lost 6 bases, leaving 8 bases of the junction unmatched. Germline CDR1 reads KGHSH; CDR2 reads LQKENI. The CDR3 DNA is TGTGCCAGCTCCGACCTAGGGACAGGGTACCAAGAGACCCAGTACTTC. Its protein is CASSDLGTGYQETQYF.

The chain uses TRBV5-6 and TRBJ2-5; D not certain. Germline-derived CDR1 and CDR2 are SGHDT and YYEEEE. The CDR3 length is 13 residues. Trimming stripped 2 bases from V and 4 bases from J, with 9 bases between. CDR3 in DNA: TGTGCCAGCAGCTTAGATCTGGGAGAGACCCAGTACTTC. Amino acid sequence: CASSLDLGETQYF.

The gene calls are TRBV24-1 and TRBJ1-5; a possible D gene is TRBD1 (5 bases). Germline V CDR1 and CDR2: KGHDR, SFDVKD. V lost 6 bases and J lost 7, with 9 bases in between. The CDR3 runs to 12 residues. The CDR3 DNA sequence: TGTGCCACCAGTCTGGGGGACCAGCCCCAGCATTTT. Protein product: CATSLGDQPQHF.

This sequence joins TRBV7-8 and TRBJ1-1, with D unclear. CDR1 SGHVS and CDR2 FQNEAQ come from the germline V gene. V lost 1 base and J lost 4, with 7 bases in between. The CDR3 runs to 13 residues. CDR3 sequence: CASSLGGATEAFF. The CDR3, as DNA: TGTGCCAGCAGCTTAGGGGGTGCCACTGAAGCTTTCTTT. The whole variable domain, remainder taken from reference TRBV7-8 and TRBJ1-1, is GAGVSQSPRYKVAKRGQDVALRCDPISGHVSLFWYQQALGQGPEFLTYFQNEAQLDKSGLPSDRFFAERPEGSVSTLKIQRTQQEDSAVYLCASSLGGATEAFFGQGTRLTVV.

The CDR3 DNA reads TGTGCCAGCAGCTTAGGGCCGGGGGACAATGAGCAGTTCTTC. Residues: CASSLGPGDNEQFF. This rearrangement joins TRBV7-2 to TRBJ2-1; D is perhaps TRBD2 (6 bases). Germline lookup yields CDR1 SGHTA and CDR2 FQGNSA. The ends were cut back, 1 base at V and 5 bases at J, with 9 bases in the middle. The CDR3 has 14 amino acids.

V gene TRBV6-4 combines with J gene TRBJ1-2; D not certain. V was cut by 3 bases and J by 2 bases, with 7 bases left in between. The V gene's germline CDR1 is MRHNA and CDR2 SNTAGT. CDR3 length: 13 residues. The CDR3 is CASSEGWNYGYTF. CDR3 coding DNA: TGTGCCAGCAGTGAGGGCTGGAACTATGGCTACACCTTC.